Presented here are 23 T cell receptor beta chains from one specimen sequenced in a study of cytomegalovirus exposure and HLA in healthy donors. The PCR contained 60 Vbeta and 13 Jbeta primers. TCRdb's copy holds only in-frame clones and misses some; the assay was immunoSEQ multiplex PCR. Among approximately 190,000 clones listed, about 85% were seen once. Sequencing was done on a sample of PBMCs. Source of these receptors: a boy younger than 10 in good health and CMV-seronegative.

This clone showed up just a few times. The chain combines TRBV6-1 with TRBJ2-2; TRBD1 agrees at 7 bases. Germline-derived CDR1 and CDR2 are MNHNS and SASEGT. This CDR3 has 12 amino acids. Germline trimming cut 6 bases from V and 6 bases from J; bases unmatched to any gene: 1. In nucleotides, the CDR3 is TGTGCCAGCAGACAGGGGCCCGGGGAGCTGTTTTTT. This codes for CASRQGPGELFF.

The V and J genes are TRBV27 and TRBJ1-5, with D perhaps matching TRBD1 (6 bases). CDR1 and CDR2 from the germline V gene are MNHEY and SMNVEV (reference sequence). V was clipped by 0 bases and J by 6 bases, with 18 bases between them. This CDR3 region has 17 residues. For the CDR3, the DNA is TGTGCCAGCAGTTTATCGATCGGCCAGGGGATAGGTCAGCCCCAGCATTTT. It is translated as CASSLSIGQGIGQPQHF.

The rearrangement links TRBV28 to TRBJ1-3; 8 nucleotides match TRBD1. CDR3 length equals 15 residues. J gave up 3 bases and V 6 bases, and 7 bases lay outside the gene matches. Looked up from germline, CDR1 is MDHEN and CDR2 is SYDVKM. The CDR3 protein is CASRPGTGGGNTIYF. DNA for the CDR3: TGTGCCAGCAGACCCGGGACAGGTGGTGGAAACACCATATATTTT.

This clone was counted a single time. CDR3 in DNA: TGTGCCAGCAGTTTCGACAGACCCCTGAATTACGAGCAGTACTTC. Translating it yields CASSFDRPLNYEQYF. The chain is built from TRBV27 and TRBJ2-7, with D perhaps matching TRBD1 (5 bases). The CDR3 sequence is 15 residues long. Germline values: CDR1 MNHEY, CDR2 SMNVEV (reference sequence). With 3 bases removed from V and 4 bases from J, the gap between germline ends came to 16 bases.

The chain recombines TRBV30 with TRBJ1-6; 9 bases are a match to TRBD1. CDR3 length equals 14 residues. Germline V gene sequence: CDR1 GTSNPN, CDR2 SVGIG (reference sequence). J was trimmed by 10 bases and V by 3 bases; bases with no gene match: 7. This chain's CDR3 is CAWRTDRGYSPLHF. The CDR3 bases are TGTGCCTGGAGGACGGACAGGGGTTACTCACCCCTCCACTTT.

V is TRBV28 and J is TRBJ2-2; TRBD1 agrees at 10 bases. CDR3 length equals 15 residues. CDR1 and CDR2 from the germline V gene are MDHEN and SYDVKM. The J segment lost 4 bases and the V segment lost 2 bases, leaving 1 base of the junction unmatched. The DNA of the CDR3 is TGTGCCAGCAGTTTAGGGGACAGGGGCACCGGGGAGCTGTTTTTT. Protein product: CASSLGDRGTGELFF.

The CDR3 DNA reads as TGTGCCAGTAGTATTACGTCTGGGGGACTTGAAGCTTTCTTT. It codes for CASSITSGGLEAFF. This sequence joins TRBV19 and TRBJ1-1; D is perhaps TRBD1 (5 bases). This CDR3 is built from 14 residues. The V and J ends lost 3 bases and 7 bases respectively, with 15 bases between them. From germline, CDR1 is LNHDA and CDR2 SQIVND (reference sequence).

The chain employs TRBV5-1 and TRBJ1-2; 7 positions match TRBD1. J gave up 5 bases and V 1 base, and 5 bases lay outside the gene matches. The CDR3 runs to 14 residues. The germline CDR1 and CDR2 sequences are SGHRS and YFSETQ. As DNA, the CDR3 is TGCGCCAGCAGCTTGAGCGACAGGGAATATGGCTACACCTTC. Its translation is CASSLSDREYGYTF.

V usage is TRBV28 and J usage is TRBJ1-1, with a weak D call TRBD1 (6 bases). The length of the CDR3 is 17 residues. Trimming removed 4 bases from V and 3 bases from J, with 21 bases in between. CDR1 is MDHEN and CDR2 is SYDVKM in the germline V gene. CDR3 protein: CASSSPGDPSGDTEAFF. CDR3 bases: TGTGCCAGCAGTTCACCAGGGGACCCCAGTGGAGACACTGAAGCTTTCTTT.

This clone was observed once. The chain has TRBV7-9 and TRBJ2-2; TRBD2 is a possible D gene (6 bases). Germline V lookup: CDR1 SEHNR, CDR2 FQNEAQ (reference sequence). The CDR3 consists of 14 residues. Between the trimmed V and J ends, which lost 3 bases and 4 bases, there was a span of 9 bases. CDR3 sequence: CASSFGSGTGELFF. The DNA for the CDR3 is TGTGCCAGCAGCTTCGGGAGTGGCACCGGGGAGCTGTTTTTT.

The V gene is TRBV6-5, the J gene TRBJ2-5; weak D call: TRBD2 (5 bases). The V end lost 0 bases, the J end lost 5 bases, and 10 bases lay between the germline ends. In germline, CDR1 is MNHEY, CDR2 SVGAGI. This CDR3 contains 14 residues. The CDR3 DNA is TGTGCCAGCAGTTACTCCGGGATGGCGGAGACCCAGTACTTC. It specifies CASSYSGMAETQYF.

The J gene is TRBJ1-4, the V gene TRBV5-1; D is perhaps TRBD1 (5 bases). Germline assignment: CDR1 SGHRS and CDR2 YFSETQ. This CDR3 region has 15 residues. V was cut by 4 bases and J by 4 bases, with 14 bases left in between. The DNA of the CDR3 is TGCGCCAGCAGCGCCGGGACTTTTAGTAATGAAAAACTGTTTTTT. Its protein is CASSAGTFSNEKLFF.

For the CDR3, the DNA is TGCAGTGCTCCGTCCGAGAGGCAGTACTTC. It specifies CSAPSERQYF. The gene calls are TRBV20-1 and TRBJ2-7; D is uncertain. There are 10 residues in the CDR3. Germline V CDR1 and CDR2: DFQATT, SNEGSKA (reference sequence). V shed 5 bases and J shed 9 bases, with 11 bases lying between them.

This clone came up a few times. CDR3 DNA sequence: TGCGCCAGCAGCCAAGATCAGGTGTACAGGGTGAACACTGAAGCTTTCTTT. Its translation is CASSQDQVYRVNTEAFF. The chain couples TRBV4-1 to TRBJ1-1; TRBD1 might be the D (6 bases). Germline V gene lookup returns CDR1 MGHRA and CDR2 YSYEKL. V was shortened by 0 bases and J by 0 bases, with 14 bases between the two germline ends. The CDR3 totals 17 residues.

The chain uses TRBV19 and TRBJ1-1; 7 bases are shared with TRBD1. The CDR3 runs 13 residues. V dropped 9 bases and J dropped 6; count of bases not matched to a gene: 10. Germline V gene lookup returns CDR1 LNHDA and CDR2 SQIVND (reference sequence). DNA for the CDR3: TGTGCCAGCGCCAGGGGGGTTGACGCTGAAGCTTTCTTT. The encoded protein is CASARGVDAEAFF.

The chain employs TRBV6-1 and TRBJ1-5; D is possibly TRBD1 (5 bases). Looked up from germline, CDR1 is MNHNS and CDR2 is SASEGT. This CDR3 spans 15 amino acids. V was trimmed by 2 bases and J by 0 bases, leaving 8 bases between them. DNA of the CDR3: TGTGCCAGCAGTGAATTTGGGGCTAGCAATCAGCCCCAGCATTTT. Its translation: CASSEFGASNQPQHF.

The chain couples TRBV25-1 to TRBJ2-2; 14 bases agree with TRBD2. Trimming removed 4 bases from V and 5 bases from J; junction bases left unmatched: 3. Germline-derived CDR1 and CDR2 are MGHDK and SYGVNS. CDR3 length: 16 amino acids. CDR3 protein: CASSATSGRVTGELFF. The CDR3 DNA reads TGTGCCAGCAGTGCGACTAGCGGGAGGGTGACCGGGGAGCTGTTTTTT.

The V and J genes are TRBV11-2 and TRBJ2-1; D is undetermined. In germline, CDR1 is SGHAT, CDR2 FQNNGV. The V end was cut by 1 base, the J end by 4 bases, with 14 bases between. The CDR3 length is 16 residues. CDR3 residues: CASSLGSDSSYNEQFF. The CDR3 DNA is TGTGCCAGCAGCTTAGGATCGGATAGCTCTTACAATGAGCAGTTCTTC. Full variable domain (missing parts from reference TRBV11-2 and TRBJ2-1): EAGVAQSPRYKIIEKRQSVAFWCNPISGHATLYWYQQILGQGPKLLIQFQNNGVVDDSQLPKDRFSAERLKGVDSTLKIQPAKLEDSAVYLCASSLGSDSSYNEQFFGPGTRLTVL.

The chain uses TRBV6-1 and TRBJ1-2; the D gene is possibly TRBD1 (6 bases). V lost 4 bases, J lost 5 bases, and 14 bases lay in between. The CDR3 sequence is 14 residues long. Germline loops: CDR1 MNHNS, CDR2 SASEGT. CDR3 sequence (DNA): TGTGCCAGCAGTGCATATCAGGGGCTTTATGGCTACACCTTC. It yields the protein CASSAYQGLYGYTF.

In its sample, this clone was seen a few times. The chain uses TRBV5-1 and TRBJ1-3; TRBD1 matches 7 bases. The CDR3 is 15 amino acids. From germline, CDR1 is SGHRS and CDR2 YFSETQ. The ends lost 5 bases at V and 4 bases at J; junction bases unmatched: 9. The CDR3 reads CASRPDRVGGNTIYF. Written as DNA, the CDR3 is TGCGCCAGCAGGCCCGACAGGGTTGGAGGAAACACCATATATTTT.

The chain carries TRBV9 and TRBJ1-4; D may be TRBD1 (6 bases). CDR3 length: 13 amino acids. Per germline, CDR1 SGDLS and CDR2 YYNGEE. V was shortened by 2 bases and J by 5 bases, with 7 bases between the two germline ends. DNA of the CDR3: TGTGCCAGCAGCGTCGGACAGAATGAAAAACTGTTTTTT. Translating gives CASSVGQNEKLFF.

This chain links TRBV5-4 with TRBJ2-5, with D possibly being TRBD2 (6 bases). The germline V gene has CDR1 SGHNT and CDR2 YYREEE (reference sequence). V was clipped by 9 bases and J by 5 bases, with 23 bases between them. The CDR3 has 15 amino acids. The CDR3 protein is CATNSRRGIRETQYF. The CDR3 bases are TGTGCCACCAATTCTAGACGGGGGATCCGGGAGACCCAGTACTTC.

The chain joins TRBV6-6 to TRBJ2-2, with TRBD1 as a possible D gene (5 bases). V was shortened by 2 bases and J by 2 bases, with 9 bases between the two germline ends. The germline CDR1 and CDR2 sequences are MNHNY and SVGAGI (reference sequence). The CDR3 has 15 residues. The DNA of the CDR3 is TGTGCCAGCAGTTACGGGCAGGGTAACACCGGGGAGCTGTTTTTT. Amino acid sequence: CASSYGQGNTGELFF.